Shown below are 30 T cell receptor beta chains from a single sample sequenced in a study of blood T cell repertoires in COVID-19. Some clones are missing from TCRdb's copy, which holds only in-frame ones; the method was immunoSEQ multiplex PCR. The table includes about 100,000 clones, roughly 80% detected once. The sequencing input was peripheral blood. The receptors come from a man aged 70-80 years with active or convalescent COVID-19.

This sequence joins TRBV3-1 (or the pseudogene TRBV3-2) and TRBJ1-6, with TRBD1 identical over 7 bases. Trimming cost V 3 bases and J 7 bases; bases outside gene matches: 9. CDR1 is LGHDT and CDR2 is YNNKEL in the germline V gene (reference sequence). CDR3 size: 16 residues. The CDR3 reads CASSHVDRAGNSPLHF. The CDR3 region has the DNA TGTGCCAGCAGCCACGTAGACAGGGCGGGCAATTCACCCCTCCACTTT.

The chain combines TRBV6-5 with TRBJ2-3; 8 bases are shared with TRBD2. The CDR3 loop spans 16 amino acids. Germline loops: CDR1 MNHEY, CDR2 SVGAGI. V trimming: 2 bases; J trimming: 5 bases; junction bases outside the gene matches: 9. CDR3: CASSYTPGTRGDTQYF. The CDR3 nucleotides are TGTGCCAGCAGTTACACCCCCGGGACTAGGGGAGATACGCAGTATTTT.

This chain connects TRBV7-2 to TRBJ2-1; the match to TRBD2 covers 11 bases. Germline V lookup: CDR1 SGHTA, CDR2 FQGNSA. CDR3 length: 15 amino acids. Trimming at V came to 5 bases and at J to 7 bases, leaving 7 bases not matched to a gene. The CDR3, as DNA: TGTGCCAGCAGCAAAGAGGGACTAGCGGAGAATGAGCAGTTCTTC. Encoded protein: CASSKEGLAENEQFF.

As concerns this clone: This sample also contains other DNA sequences that code for the same CDR3. The V gene is TRBV19, the J gene TRBJ1-2; tentatively, D is TRBD1 (6 bases). V was pared by 4 bases and J by 5 bases, with 8 bases between. Per germline, CDR1 LNHDA and CDR2 SQIVND (reference sequence). The CDR3 length is 12 residues. This CDR3 reads CASSRQGYGYTF. CDR3 sequence (DNA): TGTGCCAGTAGTAGGCAGGGGTATGGCTACACCTTC.

The rearrangement joins TRBV7-8 to TRBJ1-2, with TRBD1 matching 9 bases. The V and J ends lost 1 base and 7 bases, in that order; junction bases with no gene match: 10. The CDR3 length is 16 residues. CDR1 and CDR2 (germline): SGHVS, FQNEAQ. The CDR3 sequence: CASSLGGGQGLGGYTF. CDR3 nucleotides: TGTGCCAGCAGCTTAGGGGGTGGACAGGGGTTAGGTGGCTACACCTTC.

The CDR3 DNA sequence: TGTGCCAGCAGCGTTACCGGGACTAGCGGGAGCAGAGGGACCGGGGAGCTGTTTTTT. Encoded protein: CASSVTGTSGSRGTGELFF. V usage is TRBV5-5 and J usage is TRBJ2-2; TRBD2 matches 14 bases. Trimming removed 4 bases from V and 5 bases from J; junction bases left unmatched: 13. CDR3 size: 19 residues. CDR1 SGHKS and CDR2 YYEKEE come from the germline V gene (reference sequence).

The rearrangement joins TRBV21-1 to TRBJ1-1; TRBD1 is taken as the D call from the table, unchecked against the DNA. TRBV21-1 is shown as a pseudogene. The CDR3 is 14 amino acids. CDR3 loop: CARLTGGWVTEAFF. The CDR3 DNA follows: TGTGCCAGGTTAACAGGGGGCTGGGTCACTGAAGCTTTCTTT.

This clone was found a few times. Here the CDR3 reads CASSLMGGPNEAFF. DNA of the CDR3: TGTGCCAGCAGCTTAATGGGGGGGCCAAACGAAGCTTTCTTT. The genes are TRBV7-3 and TRBJ1-1; maybe TRBD1 (6 bases). V was clipped by 1 base and J by 8 bases, with 14 bases between them. The CDR3 consists of 14 residues. Germline CDR1 SGHTA, CDR2 FQGTGA.

V usage is TRBV5-1 and J usage is TRBJ1-1; D possibly corresponds to TRBD1 (5 bases). Per the germline V gene, CDR1 is SGHRS and CDR2 is YFSETQ. The CDR3 loop spans 15 amino acids. V lost 5 bases and J lost 0, with 14 bases in between. CDR3: CASSEGALMNTEAFF. The CDR3 nucleotides read TGCGCCAGCAGTGAAGGGGCCCTGATGAACACTGAAGCTTTCTTT.

The rearrangement uses TRBV20-1 and TRBJ1-2; D might be TRBD1 (6 bases). The germline gives CDR1 DFQATT, CDR2 SNEGSKA (reference sequence). This CDR3 has 13 amino acids. V lost 3 bases and J 4 bases, leaving 12 bases between the germline ends. CDR3 sequence (DNA): TGCAGTGCTAGTGGACAGAGCACCTATGGCTACACCTTC. Translation gives CSASGQSTYGYTF.

The gene calls are TRBV6-5 and TRBJ2-1, with 8 bases lining up with TRBD2. V trimming: 5 bases; J trimming: 5 bases; junction bases outside the gene matches: 2. Per the germline V gene, CDR1 is MNHEY and CDR2 is SVGAGI. This CDR3 is built from 13 residues. The CDR3 protein is CASSPRGDNEQFF. CDR3 DNA: TGTGCCAGCAGTCCGCGGGGGGACAATGAGCAGTTCTTC.

The chain employs TRBV5-1 and TRBJ2-4; 8 nucleotides agree with TRBD1. The junction had 5 bases not matched to a gene; V was cut back by 0 bases and J by 6 bases. The CDR3 is made up of 15 amino acids. Germline CDR1 and CDR2: SGHRS and YFSETQ. The CDR3 protein is CASSLGGQVVNIQYF. CDR3 DNA: TGCGCCAGCAGCTTGGGGGGACAGGTAGTAAACATTCAGTACTTC.

The J gene is TRBJ2-3, the V gene TRBV9, with TRBD2 matching 7 bases. Germline CDR1 is SGDLS and CDR2 is YYNGEE. The CDR3 is made up of 15 amino acids. Trimming at V came to 0 bases and at J to 1 base, leaving 2 bases not matched to a gene. CDR3 sequence (DNA): TGTGCCAGCAGCGTAGTGGCGGGAGGCACAGATACGCAGTATTTT. Its translation is CASSVVAGGTDTQYF.

In DNA, the CDR3 is TGTGCCACCAGTGAGCCAGGGGGCTCCTATGGCTACACCTTC. Translated, it gives CATSEPGGSYGYTF. The chain employs TRBV24-1 and TRBJ1-2, with TRBD1 identical over 8 bases. CDR1 is KGHDR, CDR2 SFDVKD, per germline. This CDR3 is built from 14 residues. Unmatched junction bases numbered 4, after V lost 4 bases and J lost 4 bases.

This clone has only one observation. V and J are TRBV10-3 and TRBJ2-7; TRBD1 matches at 9 bases. V lost 7 bases, J lost 0 bases, and 7 bases stayed unmatched. Germline V gene sequence: CDR1 ENHRY, CDR2 SYGVKD. The CDR3 is 15 amino acids. CDR3 loop: CAITSGQGSSYEQYF. CDR3 DNA sequence: TGTGCCATCACCTCCGGACAGGGGAGCTCCTACGAGCAGTACTTC.

The J gene is TRBJ2-1, the V gene TRBV6-5, with a weak D call TRBD1 (5 bases). Germline V gene lookup returns CDR1 MNHEY and CDR2 SVGAGI. Trimming left V 10 bases short and J 8 bases short, with 18 bases between. The CDR3 covers 13 residues. In DNA, the CDR3 is TGTGCCACCGGATCCGACAGTCCCGATGAGCAGTTCTTC. Amino acids: CATGSDSPDEQFF.

The chain is built from TRBV7-8 and TRBJ1-2; 7 nucleotides agree with TRBD1. The CDR3 covers 16 residues. The junction had 15 bases not matched to a gene; V was cut back by 4 bases and J by 7 bases. Germline V gene lookup returns CDR1 SGHVS and CDR2 FQNEAQ. This chain's CDR3 is CASSYGTAREEGGYTF. CDR3 bases: TGTGCCAGCAGCTACGGGACAGCGAGAGAGGAGGGTGGCTACACCTTC.

This chain links TRBV15 with TRBJ1-2; 8 bases align to TRBD1. The CDR3 spans 13 residues. V lost 3 bases, J lost 4 bases, and 1 base stayed unmatched. From germline, CDR1 is LNHNV and CDR2 YYDKDF (reference sequence). In DNA, the CDR3 is TGTGCCACCAGCAGTGGACAGGGCTATGGCTACACCTTC. It encodes CATSSGQGYGYTF.

This chain uses TRBV6-5 with TRBJ1-6; D gene unclear. V dropped 4 bases and J dropped 2 bases, with 6 bases sitting between them. Germline assignment: CDR1 MNHEY and CDR2 SVGAGI. This CDR3 region has 14 residues. The CDR3 coding sequence is TGTGCCAGCAGTTCAGGCCCCTATAATTCACCCCTCCACTTT. It translates to CASSSGPYNSPLHF.

The chain couples TRBV9 to TRBJ2-1; 9 bases agree with TRBD2. CDR1 SGDLS and CDR2 YYNGEE come from the germline V gene. V shed 0 bases, J shed 7 bases, and the junction held 11 bases outside the gene matches. The CDR3 totals 17 residues. The CDR3 nucleotides read TGTGCCAGCAGCGTAGGAGCCAGCGGGAGGCTTAATAATGAGCAGTTCTTC. Its translation is CASSVGASGRLNNEQFF.

This clone was seen only a few times. V gene TRBV19 combines with J gene TRBJ1-5, with a weak D call TRBD1 (6 bases). Trimming shortened V by 4 bases and J by 0 bases, and 10 bases separated the two germline ends. CDR1 LNHDA and CDR2 SQIVND come from the germline V gene (reference sequence). This CDR3 has 15 residues. CDR3 region: CASSTQGYSNQPQHF. DNA for the CDR3: TGTGCCAGTAGTACTCAGGGGTATAGCAATCAGCCCCAGCATTTT.

The CDR3 sequence: CATTVVEGNYGYTF. DNA of the CDR3: TGTGCCACCACAGTGGTGGAAGGCAACTATGGCTACACCTTC. This chain connects TRBV10-3 to TRBJ1-2; D ambiguous. The CDR3 runs to 14 residues. CDR1 ENHRY and CDR2 SYGVKD come from the germline V gene. V shed 10 bases and J shed 2 bases, with 17 bases lying between them.

V gene TRBV7-3 combines with J gene TRBJ2-3; 7 nucleotides match TRBD2. CDR1 and CDR2 from the germline V gene are SGHTA and FQGTGA. Trimming at V came to 7 bases and at J to 0 bases, leaving 7 bases not matched to a gene. CDR3 length: 15 amino acids. Written as DNA, the CDR3 is TGTGCCAGCAACCCCAGCGGGACTAGCACAGATACGCAGTATTTT. It translates to CASNPSGTSTDTQYF.

This clone came up many times. The chain recombines TRBV14 with TRBJ2-1, with 8 bases matching TRBD2. This CDR3 spans 15 amino acids. Trimming took 4 bases from V and 2 from J; bases not matched to a gene: 4. Germline-derived CDR1 and CDR2 are SGHDN and FVKESK. DNA for the CDR3: TGTGCCAGCAGCCCCCGGACTAGCCCCTACAATGAGCAGTTCTTC. Protein: CASSPRTSPYNEQFF.

This clone occurred a few times. The rearrangement uses TRBV6-5 and TRBJ1-2; a possible D gene is TRBD1 (5 bases). The V gene lost 5 bases and the J gene lost 4 bases, with 14 bases spanning the gap. CDR3 length: 14 amino acids. The germline V gene encodes CDR1 MNHEY and CDR2 SVGAGI. CDR3 sequence (DNA): TGTGCCAGCAGTCAGGGTCCGGCGGCCTATGGCTACACCTTC. Its protein is CASSQGPAAYGYTF.

This sequence joins TRBV5-1 and TRBJ2-5, with D possibly TRBD2 on 6 matching bases. The germline V and J ends were trimmed by 1 base and 2 bases, with 15 bases remaining between them. Germline values: CDR1 SGHRS, CDR2 YFSETQ. The CDR3 loop spans 16 amino acids. Here the CDR3 reads CASSLNAGLRQETQYF. The DNA of the CDR3 is TGCGCCAGCAGCTTGAACGCGGGATTGCGACAAGAGACCCAGTACTTC. Filled out from reference TRBV5-1 and TRBJ2-5, the complete variable domain reads KAGVTQTPRYLIKTRGQQVTLSCSPISGHRSVSWYQQTPGQGLQFLFEYFSETQRNKGNFPGRFSGRQFSNSRSEMNVSTLELGDSALYLCASSLNAGLRQETQYFGPGTRLLVL.

This clone occurred once. The V call is TRBV11-3, the J call TRBJ2-7; no clear D gene. Trimming took 1 base from V and 2 from J, leaving 6 bases between them. The germline V gene has CDR1 SGHNT and CDR2 YENEEA. This CDR3 comprises 13 residues. CDR3 DNA: TGTGCCAGCAGCTTAGGCCCGGCCTACGAGCAGTACTTC. Protein product: CASSLGPAYEQYF.

The chain carries TRBV25-1 and TRBJ2-7, with TRBD2 matching 11 bases. V shed 7 bases, J shed 3 bases, and the junction held 11 bases outside the gene matches. The CDR3 totals 16 residues. Per the germline V gene, CDR1 is MGHDK and CDR2 is SYGVNS. Written as DNA, the CDR3 is TGTGCCAGCACCGACGCACCGGGACTAGCGGTCTACGAGCAGTACTTC. Translation: CASTDAPGLAVYEQYF.

This rearrangement joins TRBV5-1 to TRBJ2-3, with D possibly being TRBD1 (6 bases). CDR3 size: 14 residues. The V end lost 4 bases, the J end lost 2 bases, and 11 bases lay between the germline ends. The germline CDR1 and CDR2 sequences are SGHRS and YFSETQ. The CDR3 sequence is CASSTTGNTDTQYF. The CDR3 DNA reads TGCGCCAGCAGCACCACAGGGAACACAGATACGCAGTATTTT.

The chain is built from TRBV25-1 and TRBJ2-7, with 9 nucleotides matching TRBD2. This CDR3 is 15 amino acids long. Trimming removed 10 bases from V and 5 bases from J; junction bases left unmatched: 15. CDR1 is MGHDK, CDR2 SYGVNS, per germline. The CDR3 DNA sequence: TGTGCCACCAGAGGGTGGGCTAGCGGGAACAACGAGCAGTACTTC. Residues: CATRGWASGNNEQYF.